These 20 T cell receptor beta chains came from one sample sequenced in a study of T-cell reconstitution after alpha-beta-depleted transplantation in children. Unique molecular identifiers were incorporated during preparation of the TCRbeta library. One entry per CDR3 protein results from TCRdb running MiXCR on the PCR reads. This sample yields roughly 200,000 distinct CDR3 sequences, of which about a tenth are seen a single time; 5% to 7% belongs to the top ten. Sequenced here: PBMCs from the stem cell graft donor, sampled from the stem cell graft. Receptor source: a human donor who donated a stem cell graft to a child with acute lymphoblastic leukemia.

This chain links TRBV14 with TRBJ2-3, with TRBD1 matching over 7 bases. Trimming took 2 bases from V and 4 from J; bases not matched to a gene: 12. CDR1 and CDR2 (germline): SGHDN, FVKESK. This CDR3 is built from 17 residues. CDR3 sequence: CASSQQGQGVGADTQYF. In DNA, the CDR3 is TGTGCCAGCAGCCAACAAGGGCAGGGGGTAGGGGCAGATACGCAGTATTTT.

By frequency in the sample, this clonotype is medium-sized. This chain connects TRBV5-1 to TRBJ2-7, with D possibly matching TRBD1 (6 bases). Germline lookup yields CDR1 SGHRS and CDR2 YFSETQ. The CDR3 contains 15 residues. Trimming shortened V by 4 bases and J by 3 bases, and 17 bases separated the two germline ends. This CDR3 is CASSPHGDKIYEQYF. Written as DNA, the CDR3 is TGCGCCAGCAGCCCGCACGGGGACAAGATCTACGAGCAGTACTTC.

This rearrangement joins TRBV5-4 to TRBJ1-4; 9 nucleotides match TRBD1. The CDR3 has 13 amino acids. CDR1 is SGHNT, CDR2 YYREEE, per germline (reference sequence). The junction had 5 bases not matched to a gene; V was cut back by 10 bases and J by 4 bases. The CDR3 DNA follows: TGTGCCGCCGGGGACAGGGATAATGAAAAACTGTTTTTT. Its translation is CAAGDRDNEKLFF.

The chain uses TRBV5-1 and TRBJ1-1; D is unclear. From germline, CDR1 is SGHRS and CDR2 YFSETQ. V lost 5 bases, J lost 1 base, and 15 bases lay in between. The CDR3 contains 15 residues. The CDR3, as DNA: TGCGCCAGCAGAGGCGGGCAGCTGGGGAACACTGAAGCTTTCTTT. It encodes CASRGGQLGNTEAFF.

The chain combines TRBV5-4 with TRBJ1-2, with TRBD1 matching over 7 bases. V was clipped by 2 bases and J by 0 bases; unmatched bases: 7. The CDR3 length is 16 residues. The V gene's germline CDR1 is SGHNT and CDR2 YYREEE (reference sequence). CDR3 residues: CASSLMGQKANYGYTF. CDR3 nucleotides: TGTGCCAGCAGCTTAATGGGACAGAAAGCTAACTATGGCTACACCTTC.

The rearrangement links TRBV2 to TRBJ2-4, with no clear D. Germline V lookup: CDR1 SNHLY, CDR2 FYNNEI. V lost 1 base to trimming and J lost 0 bases, with 7 bases between them. This CDR3 region has 15 residues. The CDR3 nucleotides read TGTGCCAGCAGTGAAGGTCGGATAGCCAAAAACATTCAGTACTTC. Its protein is CASSEGRIAKNIQYF.

The chain links TRBV29-1 to TRBJ2-1; TRBD1 might be the D (6 bases). The CDR3 contains 15 residues. V lost 7 bases and J 2 bases, leaving 18 bases between the germline ends. Germline lookup yields CDR1 SQVTM and CDR2 ANQGSEA. In DNA, the CDR3 is TGCAGCGCCTCACGTACAGGGACAACCTACAATGAGCAGTTCTTC. Translated, it gives CSASRTGTTYNEQFF.

This clonotype was observed many times. This chain joins TRBV27 and TRBJ2-7; 11 nucleotides match TRBD1. J gave up 0 bases and V 5 bases, and 3 bases lay outside the gene matches. Germline CDR1 reads MNHEY; CDR2 reads SMNVEV (reference sequence). The CDR3 spans 15 residues. The CDR3 protein is CASSHGTGGSYEQYF. CDR3 in DNA: TGTGCCAGCAGTCACGGGACAGGGGGCTCCTACGAGCAGTACTTC.

Ten or more counts support this clonotype. The chain recombines TRBV3-1 with TRBJ1-1; unclear D gene. Germline lookup yields CDR1 LGHDT and CDR2 YNNKEL (reference sequence). The CDR3 totals 15 residues. The V end lost 6 bases, the J end lost 0 bases, and 14 bases lay between the germline ends. CDR3 residues: CASRRAVTMNTEAFF. The CDR3 bases are TGTGCCAGCAGGAGGGCAGTTACCATGAACACTGAAGCTTTCTTT.

This clonotype was seen a few times. The rearrangement uses TRBV5-8 and TRBJ1-5; possibly TRBD1 for D (5 bases). Germline V gene sequence: CDR1 SGHTS, CDR2 YDEGEE. The CDR3 has 15 residues. Trimming removed 0 bases from V and 2 bases from J, with 9 bases in between. CDR3: CASSLGRAGNQPQHF. The CDR3 nucleotides are TGTGCCAGCAGCTTGGGCAGGGCGGGCAATCAGCCCCAGCATTTT.

This clonotype was observed a handful of times. The chain joins TRBV3-1 to TRBJ2-3; perhaps TRBD1 as D (5 bases). The germline V gene encodes CDR1 LGHDT and CDR2 YNNKEL (reference sequence). V shed 0 bases and J shed 0 bases, with 10 bases lying between them. CDR3 length: 16 amino acids. This CDR3 reads CASSQDWGRSTDTQYF. CDR3 nucleotides: TGTGCCAGCAGCCAAGATTGGGGCAGGAGCACAGATACGCAGTATTTT.

The chain carries TRBV5-6 and TRBJ1-1; the D gene is possibly TRBD1 (6 bases). Trimming removed 3 bases at V and 1 base at J, with 13 bases between. Per the germline V gene, CDR1 is SGHDT and CDR2 is YYEEEE. The CDR3 sequence is 15 residues long. For the CDR3, the DNA is TGTGCCAGCAGCTCCCACAGGGTCGGGAACACTGAAGCTTTCTTT. This codes for CASSSHRVGNTEAFF.

In its sample, this clonotype was seen many times. This chain uses TRBV12-3 or TRBV12-4 with TRBJ2-3; D is unresolved. V was shortened by 6 bases and J by 2 bases, with 3 bases between the two germline ends. This CDR3 comprises 11 residues. The CDR3 here is CASRVTDTQYF. Written as DNA, the CDR3 is TGTGCCAGCAGGGTCACAGATACGCAGTATTTT.

Many counts were recorded for this clonotype. The genes are TRBV7-6 and TRBJ2-2, with D hard to call. The CDR3 runs to 16 residues. The ends were cut back, 1 base at V and 2 bases at J, with 11 bases in the middle. Germline CDR1 and CDR2: SGHVS and FNYEAQ. CDR3 in amino acids: CASSLGGEKNTGELFF. The CDR3 region has the DNA TGTGCCAGCAGCTTAGGTGGGGAAAAAAACACCGGGGAGCTGTTTTTT.

The chain carries TRBV5-1 and TRBJ1-4; D is undetermined. CDR1 and CDR2 (germline): SGHRS, YFSETQ. Trimming removed 6 bases from V and 8 bases from J, with 2 bases in between. CDR3 length: 9 amino acids. The CDR3 DNA reads TGCGCCAGCAAAGAAAAACTGTTTTTT. It is translated as CASKEKLFF.

CDR3 amino acids: CASSQGTGGFNEQFF. CDR3 DNA: TGTGCCAGCAGCCAAGGTACAGGGGGTTTCAATGAGCAGTTCTTC. The gene calls are TRBV3-1 and TRBJ2-1; 8 bases agree with TRBD1. Per germline, CDR1 LGHDT and CDR2 YNNKEL (reference sequence). This CDR3 region has 15 residues. V was clipped by 1 base and J by 6 bases; unmatched bases: 5.

The chain carries TRBV2 and TRBJ1-2, with D unresolved. CDR1 SNHLY and CDR2 FYNNEI come from the germline V gene. The CDR3 is 11 amino acids. The ends were cut back, 8 bases at V and 4 bases at J, with 8 bases in the middle. This CDR3 is CASGQLYGYTF. CDR3 bases: TGTGCCAGCGGGCAGCTCTATGGCTACACCTTC.

This clonotype has a handful of counts. The chain uses TRBV5-5 and TRBJ2-7; D might be TRBD1 (6 bases). V was shortened by 2 bases and J by 2 bases, with 11 bases between the two germline ends. The CDR3 runs 14 residues. Germline V lookup: CDR1 SGHKS, CDR2 YYEKEE (reference sequence). The CDR3 DNA follows: TGTGCCAGCAGCTTCAGGACAGAAGCCTACGAGCAGTACTTC. Protein product: CASSFRTEAYEQYF.

This clonotype has a count of ten or more. This rearrangement joins TRBV24-1 to TRBJ2-1; D remains unclear. This CDR3 contains 12 residues. With 3 bases removed from V and 5 bases from J, the gap between germline ends came to 4 bases. The germline CDR1 and CDR2 sequences are KGHDR and SFDVKD. The CDR3 bases are TGTGCCACCAGTGATACAAACAATGAGCAGTTCTTC. Residues: CATSDTNNEQFF.

A few counts support this clonotype. This chain joins TRBV6-2 or TRBV6-3 and TRBJ2-1; D is perhaps TRBD2 (7 bases). The V end was cut by 9 bases, the J end by 2 bases, with 11 bases between. The CDR3 runs 13 residues. CDR1 is MNHEY and CDR2 is SVGEGT in the germline V gene. CDR3 in DNA: TGTGCCAGGGGGGGGACACCCTACAATGAGCAGTTCTTC. This encodes CARGGTPYNEQFF.